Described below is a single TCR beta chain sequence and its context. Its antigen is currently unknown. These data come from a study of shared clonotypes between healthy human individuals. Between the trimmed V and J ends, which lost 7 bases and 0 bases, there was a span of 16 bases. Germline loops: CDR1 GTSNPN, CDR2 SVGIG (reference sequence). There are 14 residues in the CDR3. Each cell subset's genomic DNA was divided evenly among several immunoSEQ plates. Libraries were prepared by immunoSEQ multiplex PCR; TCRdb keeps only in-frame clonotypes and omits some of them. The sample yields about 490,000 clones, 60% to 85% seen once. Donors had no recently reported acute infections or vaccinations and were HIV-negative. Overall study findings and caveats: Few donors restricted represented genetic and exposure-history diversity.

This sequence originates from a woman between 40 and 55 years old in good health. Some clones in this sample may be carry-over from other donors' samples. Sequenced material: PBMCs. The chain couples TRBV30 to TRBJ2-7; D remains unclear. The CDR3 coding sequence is TGTGCCTCGAAGAGAACCCGGAACTCCTACGAGCAGTACTTC. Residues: CASKRTRNSYEQYF.